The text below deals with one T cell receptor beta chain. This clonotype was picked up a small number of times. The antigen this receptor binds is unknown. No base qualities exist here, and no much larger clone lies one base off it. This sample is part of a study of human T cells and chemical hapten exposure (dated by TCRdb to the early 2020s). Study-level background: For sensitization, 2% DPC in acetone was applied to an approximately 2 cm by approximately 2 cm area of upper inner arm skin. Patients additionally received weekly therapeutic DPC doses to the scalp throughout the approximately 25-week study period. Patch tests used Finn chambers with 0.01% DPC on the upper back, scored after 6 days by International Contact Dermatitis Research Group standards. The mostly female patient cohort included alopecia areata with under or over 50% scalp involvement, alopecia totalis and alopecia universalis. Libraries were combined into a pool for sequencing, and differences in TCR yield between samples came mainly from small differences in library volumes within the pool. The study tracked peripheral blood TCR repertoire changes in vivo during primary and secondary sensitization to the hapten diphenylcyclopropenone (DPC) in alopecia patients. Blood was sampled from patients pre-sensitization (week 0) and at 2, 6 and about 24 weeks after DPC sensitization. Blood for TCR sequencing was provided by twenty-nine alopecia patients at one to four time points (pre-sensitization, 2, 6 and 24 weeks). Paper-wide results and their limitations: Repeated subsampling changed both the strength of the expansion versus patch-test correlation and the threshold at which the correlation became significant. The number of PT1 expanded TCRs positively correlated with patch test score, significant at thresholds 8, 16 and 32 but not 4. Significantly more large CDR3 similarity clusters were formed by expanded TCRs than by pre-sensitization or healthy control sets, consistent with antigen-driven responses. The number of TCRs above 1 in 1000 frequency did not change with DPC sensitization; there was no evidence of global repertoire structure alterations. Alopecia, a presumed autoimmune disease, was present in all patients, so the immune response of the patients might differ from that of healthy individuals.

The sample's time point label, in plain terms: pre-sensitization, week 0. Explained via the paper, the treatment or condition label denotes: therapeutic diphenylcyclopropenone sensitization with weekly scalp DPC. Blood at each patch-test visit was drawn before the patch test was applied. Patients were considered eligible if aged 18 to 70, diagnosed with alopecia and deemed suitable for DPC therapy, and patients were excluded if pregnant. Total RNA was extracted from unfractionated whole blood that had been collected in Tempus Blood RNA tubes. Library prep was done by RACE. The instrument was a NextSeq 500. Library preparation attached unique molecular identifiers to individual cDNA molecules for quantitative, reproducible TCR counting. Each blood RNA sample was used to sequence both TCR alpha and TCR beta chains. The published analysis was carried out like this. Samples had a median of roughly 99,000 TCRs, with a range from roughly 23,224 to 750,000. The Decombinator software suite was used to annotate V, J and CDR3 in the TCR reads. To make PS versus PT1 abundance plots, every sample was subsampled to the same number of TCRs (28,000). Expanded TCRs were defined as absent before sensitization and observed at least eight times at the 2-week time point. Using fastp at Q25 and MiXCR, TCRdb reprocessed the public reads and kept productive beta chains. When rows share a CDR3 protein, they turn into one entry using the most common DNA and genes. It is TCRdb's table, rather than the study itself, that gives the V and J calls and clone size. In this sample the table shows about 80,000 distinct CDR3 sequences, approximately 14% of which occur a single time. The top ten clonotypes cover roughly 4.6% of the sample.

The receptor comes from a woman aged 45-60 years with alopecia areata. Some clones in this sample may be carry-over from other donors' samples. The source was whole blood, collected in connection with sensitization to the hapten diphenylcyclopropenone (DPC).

The base sequence is TGTGCCAGCAGTGGGTTATACGAGCAGTACTTC. Its translation reads: CASSGLYEQYF. The chain uses TRBV6-5 and TRBJ2-7; no D gene is confidently identified. V is shortened by 5 bases, J by 4 bases, and the region joining them spans 6 bases. Reading from cysteine to phenylalanine, the CDR3 counts 11 amino acids. Of the read, only the CDR3 DNA is kept; its 33 bases are in frame from base 1. The germline V gene supplies CDR1 MNHEY and CDR2 SVGAGI.